The 27 T cell receptor beta chains in this list originate from one sample, sequenced in a study of blood T cells in healthy people across ages. Then a second PCR, running about 7 to 11 cycles, was carried out with a sample-barcoded 5' primer and a J-beta primer mix. TCRdb used MiXCR to reprocess the 5' RACE reads, holding one entry per CDR3 protein. The sample consists of around 1,500,000 distinct CDR3 sequences, about 28% of them appearing once. The specimen was blood. The receptor source for this set is a woman aged 25-40 years in good health.

This clonotype came up a few times. The V gene is TRBV28, the J gene TRBJ2-7; 11 positions agree with TRBD1. Germline values: CDR1 MDHEN, CDR2 SYDVKM. V shed 5 bases and J 3 bases; nucleotides not matched to a gene: 12. The CDR3 consists of 17 residues. The CDR3: CASSPRDRGDEYYEQYF. As DNA, the CDR3 is TGTGCCAGCAGTCCCCGGGACAGGGGGGATGAGTACTACGAGCAGTACTTC.

This clonotype was found a few times. The chain employs TRBV15 and TRBJ2-6; D remains ambiguous. CDR3 length equals 16 residues. The germline gives CDR1 LNHNV, CDR2 YYDKDF (reference sequence). The V end was cut by 1 base, the J end by 1 base, with 8 bases between. As DNA, the CDR3 is TGTGCCACCAGCAGAGGATGGAGATCTGGGGCCAACGTCCTGACTTTC. Encoded protein: CATSRGWRSGANVLTF. The full variable domain, its missing parts supplied by reference TRBV15 and TRBJ2-6, is DAMVIQNPRYQVTQFGKPVTLSCSQTLNHNVMYWYQQKSSQAPKLLFHYYDKDFNNEADTPDNFQSRRPNTSFCFLDIRSPGLGDTAMYLCATSRGWRSGANVLTFGAGSRLTVL.

This clonotype has more than one count but fewer than ten. This rearrangement joins TRBV20-1 to TRBJ2-3, with 10 bases lining up with TRBD2. Losses at the gene ends were 1 base for V and 6 bases for J; bases not matched to a gene: 19. Germline assignment: CDR1 DFQATT and CDR2 SNEGSKA (reference sequence). The CDR3 loop spans 19 amino acids. The CDR3 sequence: CSARGLAGARGVVSDTQYF. DNA of the CDR3: TGCAGTGCTAGAGGGCTAGCGGGGGCGCGGGGGGTAGTAAGTGATACGCAGTATTTT.

The chain links TRBV20-1 to TRBJ2-1, with 12 bases that match TRBD2. This CDR3 contains 18 residues. V trimming: 1 base; J trimming: 0 bases; junction bases outside the gene matches: 7. Germline assignment: CDR1 DFQATT and CDR2 SNEGSKA (reference sequence). CDR3 bases: TGCAGTGCTAGAGCGCTAGCGGGAGGGAGGAGCTCCTACAATGAGCAGTTCTTC. This codes for CSARALAGGRSSYNEQFF.

Points on this clonotype: The conserved closing phenylalanine or tryptophan is absent in this CDR3, likely reflecting a read error. The V call is TRBV7-7, the J call TRBJ2-1; 7 bases are shared with TRBD1. The CDR3 runs to 14 residues. V was pared by 11 bases and J by 5 bases, with 12 bases of the junction left unmatched. The germline V gene encodes CDR1 SSHAT and CDR2 FNYEAQ (reference sequence). Written as DNA, the CDR3 is TGTGCCGCCCAGCGACAGGGTTTGAACAATGAGCAGTTCTGC. Protein: CAAQRQGLNNEQFC.

This clonotype has at least ten counts. The chain joins TRBV5-1 to TRBJ2-1; D unclear. The germline V gene has CDR1 SGHRS and CDR2 YFSETQ. Trimming pared 2 bases from V and 8 bases from J, leaving 8 bases between. The CDR3 has 12 amino acids. CDR3 DNA sequence: TGCGCCAGCAGCTTCAGAGACGATGAGCAGTTCTTC. Translating gives CASSFRDDEQFF.

This clonotype was recorded a few times. V and J are TRBV6-5 and TRBJ2-3, with D possibly TRBD1 on 6 matching bases. Germline-derived CDR1 and CDR2 are MNHEY and SVGAGI. This CDR3 region has 15 residues. Trimming took off 2 bases at V and 3 bases at J, with 12 bases between the two ends. CDR3 protein: CASSYGGVGTDTQYF. As DNA, the CDR3 is TGTGCCAGCAGTTACGGGGGCGTCGGGACAGATACGCAGTATTTT.

The chain links TRBV12-3 or TRBV12-4 to TRBJ1-2, with TRBD1 as a possible D gene (6 bases). This CDR3 is built from 14 residues. V was clipped by 6 bases and J by 3 bases, with 14 bases between them. This chain's CDR3 is CASSLTGPDYGYTF. CDR3 bases: TGTGCCAGCAGCCTTACAGGGCCCGACTATGGCTACACCTTC.

The V gene is TRBV7-9, the J gene TRBJ2-1; TRBD2 matches at 7 bases. Germline CDR1 SEHNR, CDR2 FQNEAQ (reference sequence). Trimming cost V 5 bases and J 8 bases; bases outside gene matches: 9. CDR3 length equals 14 residues. CDR3 in amino acids: CASSRPNLADEQFF. CDR3 coding DNA: TGTGCCAGCAGCCGTCCCAACCTAGCGGATGAGCAGTTCTTC.

This clonotype was counted many times. The CDR3 here is CASSQEGIYEQYF. The DNA for the CDR3 is TGCGCCAGCAGCCAAGAAGGCATTTACGAGCAGTACTTC. This rearrangement joins TRBV4-1 to TRBJ2-7; D is uncertain. Germline assignment: CDR1 MGHRA and CDR2 YSYEKL. The CDR3 consists of 13 residues. Between the trimmed V and J ends, which lost 0 bases and 4 bases, there was a span of 7 bases.

This clonotype was seen ten or more times. The chain recombines TRBV5-1 with TRBJ2-7; a weak D match, TRBD1 (6 bases). CDR3 size: 13 residues. Germline values: CDR1 SGHRS, CDR2 YFSETQ. V lost 3 bases and J lost 4, with 11 bases in between. The CDR3 coding sequence is TGCGCCAGCAGCTCAACGACAGGATACGAGCAGTACTTC. As protein: CASSSTTGYEQYF.

The sample holds a few counts of this clonotype. This sequence joins TRBV25-1 and TRBJ2-3, with 8 bases that match TRBD2. Germline V lookup: CDR1 MGHDK, CDR2 SYGVNS. The CDR3 has 15 residues. V was clipped by 3 bases and J by 5 bases; unmatched bases: 7. The CDR3 loop is CASSDPGGPGDTQYF. For the CDR3, the DNA is TGTGCCAGCAGTGATCCGGGGGGGCCAGGAGATACGCAGTATTTT.

The chain links TRBV14 to TRBJ1-2; D is ambiguous. V lost 4 bases and J lost 7, with 10 bases in between. Per germline, CDR1 SGHDN and CDR2 FVKESK. This CDR3 contains 12 residues. CDR3 sequence: CASSPSDAGYTF. CDR3 DNA: TGTGCCAGCAGCCCCTCAGATGCTGGCTACACCTTC. Using reference TRBV14 and TRBJ1-2 for the parts outside the CDR3, the full variable domain is EAGVTQFPSHSVIEKGQTVTLRCDPISGHDNLYWYRRVMGKEIKFLLHFVKESKQDESGMPNNRFLAERTGGTYSTLKVQPAELEDSGVYFCASSPSDAGYTFGSGTRLTVV.

This chain uses TRBV10-3 with TRBJ1-1; D unclear. Germline CDR1 reads ENHRY; CDR2 reads SYGVKD. CDR3 size: 13 residues. V lost 8 bases and J lost 0, with 10 bases in between. The CDR3 spells CAIGEGLNTEAFF. CDR3 nucleotide sequence: TGTGCCATCGGCGAAGGATTGAACACTGAAGCTTTCTTT.

The chain links TRBV19 to TRBJ2-1; 9 bases fit TRBD1. The J segment lost 9 bases and the V segment lost 7 bases, leaving 16 bases of the junction unmatched. CDR1 is LNHDA and CDR2 is SQIVND in the germline V gene (reference sequence). The CDR3 runs to 16 residues. The CDR3 loop is CASNTKGGQGVGEQFF. In DNA form, the CDR3 reads TGTGCCAGTAACACCAAGGGGGGACAGGGAGTCGGTGAGCAGTTCTTC. The full variable domain, its missing parts supplied by reference TRBV19 and TRBJ2-1, is DGGITQSPKYLFRKEGQNVTLSCEQNLNHDAMYWYRQDPGQGLRLIYYSQIVNDFQKGDIAEGYSVSREKKESFPLTVTSAQKNPTAFYLCASNTKGGQGVGEQFFGPGTRLTVL.

The genes are TRBV14 and TRBJ2-1, with no clear D. CDR1 is SGHDN, CDR2 FVKESK, per germline. The V end was cut by 2 bases, the J end by 5 bases, with 13 bases between. The length of the CDR3 is 15 residues. Here the CDR3 reads CASSQPLRPHNEQFF. The CDR3 DNA sequence: TGTGCCAGCAGCCAACCCCTCAGACCGCACAATGAGCAGTTCTTC.

This clonotype occurred many times. A read error may produce the germline difference seen at one junction end. The chain is built from TRBV12-3 or TRBV12-4 and TRBJ2-7; either TRBD1 or TRBD2 may fit D (6 bases each). This CDR3 contains 13 residues. CDR3 sequence: CASRGGGTYEQYF. The CDR3 DNA is TGCGCCAGCAGAGGAGGGGGGACCTACGAGCAGTACTTC.

The sample holds many counts of this clonotype. The CDR3 reads CASSFSGTGANVLTF. The CDR3 region has the DNA TGTGCCAGCAGTTTCTCGGGGACTGGGGCCAACGTCCTGACTTTC. This chain uses TRBV12-3 or TRBV12-4 with TRBJ2-6; TRBD2 might be the D (5 bases). The CDR3 length is 15 residues. V lost 3 bases and J lost 2, with 8 bases in between.

The chain carries TRBV18 and TRBJ2-5; D remains ambiguous. The CDR3 runs to 15 residues. V was pared by 6 bases and J by 2 bases, with 16 bases between. The germline V gene has CDR1 KGHSH and CDR2 LQKENI. This CDR3 is CASSLYTHLQETQYF. The CDR3 DNA is TGTGCCAGCTCGCTTTACACCCACCTTCAAGAGACCCAGTACTTC.

The J gene is TRBJ2-1, the V gene TRBV6-1; 12 bases are a match to TRBD2. The CDR3 extends over 16 amino acids. Per the germline V gene, CDR1 is MNHNS and CDR2 is SASEGT. V lost 6 bases and J lost 6; bases outside the gene matches: 9. This CDR3 is CASSRPTSGGPNEQFF. The CDR3 nucleotides are TGTGCCAGCAGCAGACCGACTAGCGGGGGACCCAATGAGCAGTTCTTC.

Of note for this clonotype: With a much larger clone just one base away, this may be a read error. The chain is built from TRBV7-9 and TRBJ2-5, with a tentative D call TRBD2 (6 bases). CDR3 length equals 14 residues. Trimming took off 5 bases at V and 0 bases at J, with 10 bases between the two ends. The V gene's germline CDR1 is SEHNR and CDR2 FQNEAQ (reference sequence). The CDR3 here is CASSPGEYQETQYF. In DNA, the CDR3 is TGTGCCAGCAGCCCGGGGGAGTACCAAGAGACCCAGTACTTC.

This chain links TRBV3-1 with TRBJ2-1; 12 positions match TRBD2. This CDR3 is built from 16 residues. CDR1 LGHDT and CDR2 YNNKEL come from the germline V gene (reference sequence). V was pared by 4 bases and J by 5 bases, with 6 bases of the junction left unmatched. CDR3 region: CASSPLAGGADNEQFF. The CDR3 coding sequence is TGTGCCAGCAGCCCACTAGCGGGAGGAGCAGACAATGAGCAGTTCTTC.

Concerning this clonotype itself: Mismatch with germline at one junction end may stem from a read error. This chain links TRBV6-2 or TRBV6-3 with TRBJ2-6; tentatively, D is TRBD1 (6 bases). The CDR3 extends over 17 amino acids. Germline V gives CDR1 MNHEY, CDR2 SVGEGT. CDR3 sequence: CASRIGGFESGANVRTF. In DNA, the CDR3 is TGTGCCAGCAGGATAGGGGGTTTCGAGTCTGGGGCCAACGTCCGGACTTTC.

A few counts support this clonotype. The genes are TRBV5-6 and TRBJ2-4; D unclear. V was trimmed by 4 bases and J by 0 bases, leaving 20 bases between them. Germline-derived CDR1 and CDR2 are SGHDT and YYEEEE. The CDR3 extends over 18 amino acids. In nucleotides, the CDR3 is TGTGCCAGCAGCCCTGGGGTGTGGCCCCTGGCAGCCAAAAACATTCAGTACTTC. Amino acids: CASSPGVWPLAAKNIQYF. Complete variable domain (other parts from reference TRBV5-6 and TRBJ2-4): DAGVTQSPTHLIKTRGQQVTLRCSPKSGHDTVSWYQQALGQGPQFIFQYYEEEERQRGNFPDRFSGHQFPNYSSELNVNALLLGDSALYLCASSPGVWPLAAKNIQYFGAGTRLSVL.

This clonotype was seen a few times. A much larger clonotype is one base distant, so this may be a read error. The chain links TRBV20-1 to TRBJ1-4, with D unresolved. Trimming pared 4 bases from V and 7 bases from J, leaving 7 bases between. Germline V gives CDR1 DFQATT, CDR2 SNEGSKA (reference sequence). CDR3 length equals 11 residues. The CDR3 here is CSAKGSEKLFF. For the CDR3, the DNA is TGCAGTGCTAAGGGCAGTGAAAAACTGTTTTTT.

This clonotype was seen more than once but under ten times. This chain connects TRBV5-1 to TRBJ1-4, with D tentatively TRBD1 (6 bases). CDR3 length: 14 residues. The germline gives CDR1 SGHRS, CDR2 YFSETQ. V lost 4 bases to trimming and J lost 4 bases, with 11 bases between them. In nucleotides, the CDR3 is TGCGCCAGCAGCACCGGACAGATTAATGAAAAACTGTTTTTT. Its protein is CASSTGQINEKLFF.

There are a few counts of this clonotype. CDR3 residues: CASSLFTPSTDTQYF. In DNA form, the CDR3 reads TGTGCCAGCAGTTTATTTACCCCTAGCACAGATACGCAGTATTTT. The gene calls are TRBV28 and TRBJ2-3; no firm D call. From germline, CDR1 is MDHEN and CDR2 SYDVKM. The CDR3 length is 15 residues. The V end was cut by 1 base, the J end by 0 bases, with 8 bases between.